These 24 T cell receptor beta chains were all obtained from the same sample, sequenced in a study of blood T cell repertoires in COVID-19. Using immunoSEQ multiplex PCR, the repertoire was profiled, and TCRdb retains in-frame clones only, with some absent. Seen here are 150,000 to 200,000 clones, approximately 88% observed once, and the top ten hold approximately 6.6%. The sample comprised PBMCs or T cells enriched from blood (not recorded which). These receptors were obtained from a woman aged 50 to 60 who had recovered from COVID-19.

The CDR3: CASSVEAQGANTGELFF. In nucleotides, the CDR3 is TGTGCCAGCAGCGTAGAGGCGCAGGGGGCGAACACCGGGGAGCTGTTTTTT. The rearrangement joins TRBV9 to TRBJ2-2; 7 bases map to TRBD1. Germline V lookup: CDR1 SGDLS, CDR2 YYNGEE. V lost 0 bases and J lost 0; bases outside the gene matches: 5. The CDR3 sequence is 17 residues long.

This chain joins TRBV7-2 and TRBJ2-1, with a tentative D call TRBD2 (5 bases). Germline V gene data show CDR1 as SGHTA and CDR2 as FQGNSA. V lost 3 bases and J 3 bases, leaving 12 bases between the germline ends. The CDR3 consists of 15 residues. CDR3: CASSFSGRGYNEQFF. CDR3 nucleotides: TGTGCCAGCAGCTTTTCCGGACGGGGCTACAATGAGCAGTTCTTC.

This clone was recorded a few times. This chain uses TRBV19 with TRBJ2-2; D is perhaps TRBD1 (6 bases). The CDR3 is 15 residues long. Trimming cost V 5 bases and J 1 base, with 11 bases left between them. CDR1 and CDR2 from the germline V gene are LNHDA and SQIVND (reference sequence). The CDR3 reads CASSPKDRNTGELFF. DNA for the CDR3: TGTGCCAGTAGTCCCAAGGACAGGAACACCGGGGAGCTGTTTTTT.

V gene TRBV6-1 combines with J gene TRBJ2-1; no reliable D call. The ends were cut back, 4 bases at V and 0 bases at J, with 13 bases in the middle. Germline V CDR1 and CDR2: MNHNS, SASEGT. This CDR3 is 16 amino acids long. CDR3 nucleotide sequence: TGTGCCAGCAGTGGAACGGTGACACGCTCCTACAATGAGCAGTTCTTC. Translated: CASSGTVTRSYNEQFF.

This chain links TRBV21-1 with TRBJ2-2; the D call TRBD1 from the table was never checked on the DNA. TRBV21-1 is assigned pseudogene status. CDR3 length: 20 amino acids. The CDR3 is CASSIENEALGQGHTGELFF. The CDR3 bases are TGTGCCAGCAGCATAGAAAATGAGGCTTTGGGACAGGGACACACCGGGGAGCTGTTTTTT.

The chain joins TRBV7-8 to TRBJ2-7; D possibly corresponds to TRBD1 (6 bases). The CDR3 contains 15 residues. Between the trimmed V and J ends, which lost 5 bases and 2 bases, there was a span of 16 bases. Germline CDR1 SGHVS, CDR2 FQNEAQ. The CDR3 protein is CASSPSPGEAYEQYF. Written as DNA, the CDR3 is TGTGCCAGCAGCCCCTCCCCAGGGGAAGCCTACGAGCAGTACTTC.

V usage is TRBV15 and J usage is TRBJ1-3; 7 nucleotides match TRBD1. Germline V CDR1 and CDR2: LNHNV, YYDKDF (reference sequence). The CDR3 totals 14 residues. Trimming removed 9 bases from V and 5 bases from J; junction bases left unmatched: 10. In DNA, the CDR3 is TGTGCCACGTCCCTCGACAGGGCGAGAAACACCATATATTTT. It translates to CATSLDRARNTIYF.

The gene calls are TRBV5-4 and TRBJ1-3, with D unresolved. Germline values: CDR1 SGHNT, CDR2 YYREEE (reference sequence). CDR3 length equals 15 residues. Trimming shortened V by 0 bases and J by 2 bases, and 9 bases separated the two germline ends. CDR3 coding DNA: TGTGCCAGCAGCTTGGCGACTGGTACTGGAAACACCATATATTTT. This translates into CASSLATGTGNTIYF.

The V and J genes are TRBV15 and TRBJ1-1; D is ambiguous. Trimming removed 0 bases from V and 2 bases from J, with 10 bases in between. CDR1 and CDR2 (germline): LNHNV, YYDKDF (reference sequence). CDR3 length equals 15 residues. In nucleotides, the CDR3 is TGTGCCACCAGCAGAGATGGCAGGACTAACACTGAAGCTTTCTTT. As protein: CATSRDGRTNTEAFF.

The chain carries TRBV7-9 and TRBJ2-2, with 7 nucleotides matching TRBD1. CDR1 and CDR2 from the germline V gene are SEHNR and FQNEAQ (reference sequence). The length of the CDR3 is 14 residues. With 1 base clipped from V and 7 bases from J, the junction kept 3 bases outside the gene matches. The CDR3 here is CASSLGQGNGELFF. CDR3 in DNA: TGTGCCAGCAGCTTAGGACAGGGCAACGGGGAGCTGTTTTTT.

In its sample, this clone was seen once. The chain carries TRBV2 and TRBJ1-2, with a weak D call TRBD1 (6 bases). CDR1 is SNHLY and CDR2 is FYNNEI in the germline V gene. Deletions cut 1 base from V and 7 bases from J, with 16 bases between. This CDR3 contains 15 residues. The chain's CDR3 is CASSEVGGAVSGYTF. The DNA for the CDR3 is TGTGCCAGCAGTGAAGTTGGGGGCGCGGTATCTGGCTACACCTTC.

The V gene is TRBV2, the J gene TRBJ2-1, with D perhaps TRBD1 (6 bases). The V gene's germline CDR1 is SNHLY and CDR2 FYNNEI. The CDR3 loop spans 14 amino acids. Trimming took off 7 bases at V and 7 bases at J, with 17 bases between the two ends. The CDR3 nucleotides are TGTGCCAGCACGAGGGTAACAGGGAATAATGAGCAGTTCTTC. As protein: CASTRVTGNNEQFF.

This sequence joins TRBV6-5 and TRBJ1-1, with TRBD1 matching 8 bases. Unmatched junction bases numbered 5, after V lost 6 bases and J lost 2 bases. Germline CDR1 MNHEY, CDR2 SVGAGI. The CDR3 spans 14 residues. The CDR3: CASRPGQVNTEAFF. CDR3 coding DNA: TGTGCCAGCAGACCGGGACAGGTAAACACTGAAGCTTTCTTT.

V usage is TRBV6-2 or TRBV6-3 and J usage is TRBJ1-5, with a possible D match to TRBD1 (5 bases). The ends were cut back, 6 bases at V and 9 bases at J, with 18 bases in the middle. Germline V lookup: CDR1 MNHEY, CDR2 SVGEGT. CDR3 length: 14 amino acids. CDR3 sequence (DNA): TGTGCCAGCAGCGAAGGGCCAGGGATAGGGCCCCAGCATTTT. Translation: CASSEGPGIGPQHF.

This clone was observed a handful of times. The chain joins TRBV3-1 (or the pseudogene TRBV3-2) to TRBJ2-3, with 10 bases aligning to TRBD2. CDR1 is LGHDT, CDR2 YNNKEL, per germline (reference sequence). This CDR3 is built from 17 residues. Unmatched junction bases numbered 4, after V lost 1 base and J lost 0 bases. The CDR3 loop reads CASSQGKRGGSTDTQYF. DNA for the CDR3: TGTGCCAGCAGCCAAGGAAAGCGGGGGGGGAGCACAGATACGCAGTATTTT.

The chain uses TRBV11-2 and TRBJ1-2; 7 nucleotides agree with TRBD1. The trim removed 5 bases at V and 3 bases at J, leaving 9 bases unmatched. Germline CDR1 SGHAT, CDR2 FQNNGV. CDR3 length: 15 residues. In DNA form, the CDR3 reads TGTGCCAGCAGCCAAGTGGTAGGGGGCGACTATGGCTACACCTTC. Protein: CASSQVVGGDYGYTF.

The chain recombines TRBV11-3 with TRBJ2-5; D not certain. Trimming removed 5 bases from V and 5 bases from J, with 15 bases in between. This CDR3 has 14 amino acids. Germline V gene data show CDR1 as SGHNT and CDR2 as YENEEA. For the CDR3, the DNA is TGTGCCAGCAGCCTAGGACCAGCGTTGGAGACCCAGTACTTC. It is translated as CASSLGPALETQYF.

The chain is built from TRBV4-3 and TRBJ1-6, with D uncertain. The CDR3 loop spans 15 amino acids. Trimming removed 1 base from V and 5 bases from J, with 9 bases in between. The germline gives CDR1 LGHNA, CDR2 YSLEER. The CDR3 nucleotides read TGCGCCAGCAGCCAAGGGACGAGGGATAATTCACCCCTCCACTTT. Protein sequence: CASSQGTRDNSPLHF.

The V and J genes are TRBV19 and TRBJ1-3; the D gene is possibly TRBD1 (5 bases). Trimming took 6 bases from V and 3 from J, leaving 12 bases between them. Per germline, CDR1 LNHDA and CDR2 SQIVND (reference sequence). There are 14 residues in the CDR3. This chain's CDR3 is CASSLRGGGNTIYF. Here the CDR3 DNA reads TGTGCCAGTAGCTTACGCGGGGGTGGAAACACCATATATTTT.

The rearrangement links TRBV11-3 to TRBJ1-1, with 9 bases lining up with TRBD1. Losses at the gene ends were 3 bases for V and 8 bases for J; bases not matched to a gene: 10. Germline V gene lookup returns CDR1 SGHNT and CDR2 YENEEA. The CDR3 extends over 15 amino acids. The chain's CDR3 is CASSLETTGTGEAFF. The CDR3 nucleotides are TGTGCCAGCAGCTTGGAAACGACAGGGACAGGGGAAGCTTTCTTT. Full variable domain (rest looked up from reference TRBV11-3 and TRBJ1-1): EAGVVQSPRYKIIEKKQPVAFWCNPISGHNTLYWYLQNLGQGPELLIRYENEEAVDDSQLPKDRFSAERLKGVDSTLKIQPAELGDSAVYLCASSLETTGTGEAFFGQGTRLTVV.

The chain recombines TRBV5-6 with TRBJ1-1; 7 bases are a match to TRBD1. Germline V gene sequence: CDR1 SGHDT, CDR2 YYEEEE. CDR3 length: 16 amino acids. V lost 4 bases and J lost 0; bases outside the gene matches: 9. For the CDR3, the DNA is TGTGCCAGCAGCCCCCTCGGGACAGTTATGAACACTGAAGCTTTCTTT. Translation: CASSPLGTVMNTEAFF.

The chain uses TRBV18 and TRBJ1-1; D not certain. Trimming removed 2 bases at V and 9 bases at J, with 7 bases between. Germline V lookup: CDR1 KGHSH, CDR2 LQKENI. The CDR3 runs to 11 residues. The DNA of the CDR3 is TGTGCCAGCTCACCAGGGAGCCAAGCTTTCTTT. As protein: CASSPGSQAFF.

The chain couples TRBV7-2 to TRBJ2-7; no clear D gene. Germline V lookup: CDR1 SGHTA, CDR2 FQGNSA. The CDR3 is 15 amino acids. The ends were cut back, 2 bases at V and 0 bases at J, with 11 bases in the middle. The CDR3 nucleotides read TGTGCCAGCAGCTTAAGTACCCACAGCTCCTACGAGCAGTACTTC. Its translation is CASSLSTHSSYEQYF.

The V gene is TRBV2, the J gene TRBJ2-3, with 8 bases aligning to TRBD2. The germline V gene has CDR1 SNHLY and CDR2 FYNNEI. The CDR3 is 15 amino acids. V lost 6 bases and J lost 0; bases outside the gene matches: 5. CDR3 region: CASSETSASTDTQYF. The CDR3 region has the DNA TGTGCCAGCAGCGAGACTAGCGCCAGCACAGATACGCAGTATTTT.